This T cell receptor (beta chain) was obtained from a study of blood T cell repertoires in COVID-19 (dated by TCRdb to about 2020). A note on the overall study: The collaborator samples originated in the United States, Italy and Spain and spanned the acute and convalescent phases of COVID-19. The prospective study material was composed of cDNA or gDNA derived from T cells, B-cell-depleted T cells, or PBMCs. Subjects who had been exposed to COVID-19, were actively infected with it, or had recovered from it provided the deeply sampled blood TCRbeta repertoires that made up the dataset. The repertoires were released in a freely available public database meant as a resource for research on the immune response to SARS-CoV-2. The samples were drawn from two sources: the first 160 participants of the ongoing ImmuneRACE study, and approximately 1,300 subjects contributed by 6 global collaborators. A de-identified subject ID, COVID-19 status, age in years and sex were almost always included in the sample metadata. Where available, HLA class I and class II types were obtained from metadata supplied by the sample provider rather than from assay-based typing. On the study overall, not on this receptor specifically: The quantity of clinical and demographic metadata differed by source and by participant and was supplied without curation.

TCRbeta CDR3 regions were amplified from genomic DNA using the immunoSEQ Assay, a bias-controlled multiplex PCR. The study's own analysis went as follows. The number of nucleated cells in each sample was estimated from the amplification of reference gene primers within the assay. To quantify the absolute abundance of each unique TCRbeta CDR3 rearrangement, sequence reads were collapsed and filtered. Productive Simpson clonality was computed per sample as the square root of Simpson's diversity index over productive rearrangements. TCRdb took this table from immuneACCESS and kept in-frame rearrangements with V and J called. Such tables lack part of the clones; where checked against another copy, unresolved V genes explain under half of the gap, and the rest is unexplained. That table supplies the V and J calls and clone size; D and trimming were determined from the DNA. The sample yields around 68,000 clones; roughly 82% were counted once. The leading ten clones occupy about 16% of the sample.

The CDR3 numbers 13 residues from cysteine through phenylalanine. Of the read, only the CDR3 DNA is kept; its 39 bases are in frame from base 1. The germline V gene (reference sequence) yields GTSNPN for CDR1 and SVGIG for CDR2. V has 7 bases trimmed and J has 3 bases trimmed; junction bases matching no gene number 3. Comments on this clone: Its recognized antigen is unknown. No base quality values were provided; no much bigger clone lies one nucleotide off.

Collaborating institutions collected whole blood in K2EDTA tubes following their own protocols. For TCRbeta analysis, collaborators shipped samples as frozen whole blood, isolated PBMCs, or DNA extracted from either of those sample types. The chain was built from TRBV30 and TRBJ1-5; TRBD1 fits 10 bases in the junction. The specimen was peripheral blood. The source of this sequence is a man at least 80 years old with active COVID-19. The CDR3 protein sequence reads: CALGQGINQPQHF. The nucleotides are TGTGCCTTGGGACAGGGGATCAATCAGCCCCAGCATTTT.